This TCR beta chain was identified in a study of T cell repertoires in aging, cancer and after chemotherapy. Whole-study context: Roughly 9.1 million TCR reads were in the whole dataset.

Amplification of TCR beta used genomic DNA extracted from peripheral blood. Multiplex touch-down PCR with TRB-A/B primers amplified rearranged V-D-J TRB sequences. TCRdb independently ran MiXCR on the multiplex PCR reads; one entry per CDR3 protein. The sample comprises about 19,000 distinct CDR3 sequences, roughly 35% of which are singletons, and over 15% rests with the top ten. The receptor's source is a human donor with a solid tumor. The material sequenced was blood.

The CDR3 DNA is TGTGCCAGCAGCAACCGGGACAGGGATTACTACGAGCAGTACTTC. It is translated as CASSNRDRDYYEQYF. This chain joins TRBV5-4 and TRBJ2-7; 9 bases line up with TRBD1. CDR3 size: 15 residues. The V segment lost 4 bases and the J segment 3 bases; nucleotides outside the gene matches: 8. The V gene's germline CDR1 is SGHNT and CDR2 YYREEE (reference sequence).